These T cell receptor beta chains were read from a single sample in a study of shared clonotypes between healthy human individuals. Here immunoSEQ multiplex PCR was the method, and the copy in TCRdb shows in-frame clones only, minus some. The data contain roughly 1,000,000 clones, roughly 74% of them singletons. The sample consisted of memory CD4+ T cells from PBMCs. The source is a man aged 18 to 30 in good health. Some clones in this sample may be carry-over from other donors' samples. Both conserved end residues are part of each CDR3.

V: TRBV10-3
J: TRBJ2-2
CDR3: CAIGSASGTSTGELFF

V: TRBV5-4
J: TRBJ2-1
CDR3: CASSLVAGYNEQFF

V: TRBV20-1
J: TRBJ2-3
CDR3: CSARGLGIGYF

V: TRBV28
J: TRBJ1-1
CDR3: CASSPTGRDTEAFF

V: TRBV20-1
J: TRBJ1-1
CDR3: CSARTKGEAFF

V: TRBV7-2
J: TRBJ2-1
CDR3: CASSQDYYNEQFF

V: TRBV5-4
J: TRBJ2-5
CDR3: CASSPPGREETQYF

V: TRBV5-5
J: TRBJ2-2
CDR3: CASSLLTWANTGELFF

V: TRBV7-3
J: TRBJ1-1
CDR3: CASSPGGGTEAFF

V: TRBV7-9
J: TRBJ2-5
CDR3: CASSLVGAWGYQETQYF

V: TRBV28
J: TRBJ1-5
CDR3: CASSTRDRAYYSNQPQHF

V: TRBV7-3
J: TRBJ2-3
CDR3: CASSLGGPTDTQYF

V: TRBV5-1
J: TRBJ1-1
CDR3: CASSLGTSFEAFF

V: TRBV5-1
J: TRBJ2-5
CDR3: CASSPLGFGGGETQYF

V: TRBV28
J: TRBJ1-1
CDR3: CASKVLNTEAFF

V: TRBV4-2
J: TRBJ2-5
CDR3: CASSQDQEREQYF

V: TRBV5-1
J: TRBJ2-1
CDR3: CASSPRILAGTSYNEQFF

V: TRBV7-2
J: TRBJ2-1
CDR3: CASSPRGPSEQFF

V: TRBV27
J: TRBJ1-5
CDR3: CASSPRTGISNQPQHF

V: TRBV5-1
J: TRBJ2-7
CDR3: CASSSDPGTAYEQYF

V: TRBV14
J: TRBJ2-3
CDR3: CASSQLGTDTQYF

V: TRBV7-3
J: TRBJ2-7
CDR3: CASSITGTVFYEQYF

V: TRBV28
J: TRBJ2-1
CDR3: CASSPVAGVFYEQFF

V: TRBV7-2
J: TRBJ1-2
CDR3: CASSLYLDGGESYGYTF

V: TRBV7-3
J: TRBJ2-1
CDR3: CASSLGRWGSTNNEQFF

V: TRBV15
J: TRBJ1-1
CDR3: CATSRQTGDTEAFF

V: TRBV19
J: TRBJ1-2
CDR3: CASKGGSYGYTF

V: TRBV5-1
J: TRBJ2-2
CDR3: CASSDHGPNTGELFF

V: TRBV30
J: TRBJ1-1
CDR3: CAWSPVPNTEAFF

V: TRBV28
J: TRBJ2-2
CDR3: CASIRTSAGELFF

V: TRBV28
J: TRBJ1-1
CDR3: CASSNELRNTEAFF

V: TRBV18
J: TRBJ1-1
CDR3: CASSYRGMNTEAFF

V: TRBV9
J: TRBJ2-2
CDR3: CASSARTSGSSGELFF

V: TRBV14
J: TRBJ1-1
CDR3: CASSQDFRDAEAFF

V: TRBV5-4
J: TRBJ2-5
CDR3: CASSLDRGGGETQYF

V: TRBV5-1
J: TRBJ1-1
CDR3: CASITGTEAFF

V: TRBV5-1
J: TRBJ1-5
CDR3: CASSPDRGDQPQHF

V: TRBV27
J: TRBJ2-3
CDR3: CASSLWGVPDTQYF

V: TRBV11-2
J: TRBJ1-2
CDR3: CASSLMYRGLRGYTF

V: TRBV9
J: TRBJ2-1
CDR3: CASSVAGLAGGAEQFF

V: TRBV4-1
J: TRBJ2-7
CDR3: CASSPSNYEQYF

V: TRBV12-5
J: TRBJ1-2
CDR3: CAEEGASGYTF

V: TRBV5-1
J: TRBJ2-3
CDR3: CASSLTGQTSEDTQYF

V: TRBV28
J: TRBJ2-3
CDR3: CASSSIRTAIYGDTQYF

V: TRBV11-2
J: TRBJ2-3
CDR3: CASSREVRGHSGATDTQYF

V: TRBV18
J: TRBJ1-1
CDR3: CASSPNTGGMYSPEAFF

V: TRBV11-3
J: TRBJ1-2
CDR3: CASSTGSRDKTF

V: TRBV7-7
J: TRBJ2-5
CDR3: CASSLGTGDVGQYF

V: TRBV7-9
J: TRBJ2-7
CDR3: CASRGDSQPYEQYF

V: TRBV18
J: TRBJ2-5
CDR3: CASSPPDYSETQYF

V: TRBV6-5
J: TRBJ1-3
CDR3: CASSSDRPGLGNTIYF

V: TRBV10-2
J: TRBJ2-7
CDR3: CASSEYAAESYEQYF